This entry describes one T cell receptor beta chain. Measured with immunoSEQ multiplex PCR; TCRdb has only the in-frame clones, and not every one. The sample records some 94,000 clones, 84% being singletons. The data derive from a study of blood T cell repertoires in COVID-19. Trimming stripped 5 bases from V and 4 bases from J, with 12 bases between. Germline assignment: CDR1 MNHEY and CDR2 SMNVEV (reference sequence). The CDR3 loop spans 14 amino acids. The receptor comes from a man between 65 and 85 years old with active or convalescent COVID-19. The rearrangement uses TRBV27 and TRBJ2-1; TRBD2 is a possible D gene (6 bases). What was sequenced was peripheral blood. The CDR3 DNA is TGTGCCAGCAGTACGGGGGAGACTTACAATGAGCAGTTCTTC. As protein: CASSTGETYNEQFF.